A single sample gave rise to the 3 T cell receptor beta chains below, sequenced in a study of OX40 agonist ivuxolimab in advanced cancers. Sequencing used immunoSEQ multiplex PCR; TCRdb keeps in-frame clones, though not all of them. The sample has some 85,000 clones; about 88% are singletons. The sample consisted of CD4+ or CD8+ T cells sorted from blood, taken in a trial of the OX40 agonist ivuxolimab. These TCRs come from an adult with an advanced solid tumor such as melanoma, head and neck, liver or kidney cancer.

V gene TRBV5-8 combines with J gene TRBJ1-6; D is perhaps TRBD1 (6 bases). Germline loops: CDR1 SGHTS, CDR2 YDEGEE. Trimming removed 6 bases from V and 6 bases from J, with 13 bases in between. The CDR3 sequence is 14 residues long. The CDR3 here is CASTPGQPNSPLHF. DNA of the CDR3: TGTGCCAGCACCCCTGGACAGCCTAATTCACCCCTCCACTTT.

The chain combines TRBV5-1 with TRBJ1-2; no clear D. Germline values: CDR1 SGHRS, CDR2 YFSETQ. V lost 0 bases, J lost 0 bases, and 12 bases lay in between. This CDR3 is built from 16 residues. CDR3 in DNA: TGCGCCAGCAGCTTGGGGCCGGGAGCTACTAACTATGGCTACACCTTC. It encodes CASSLGPGATNYGYTF. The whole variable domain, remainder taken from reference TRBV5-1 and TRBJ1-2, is KAGVTQTPRYLIKTRGQQVTLSCSPISGHRSVSWYQQTPGQGLQFLFEYFSETQRNKGNFPGRFSGRQFSNSRSEMNVSTLELGDSALYLCASSLGPGATNYGYTFGSGTRLTVV.

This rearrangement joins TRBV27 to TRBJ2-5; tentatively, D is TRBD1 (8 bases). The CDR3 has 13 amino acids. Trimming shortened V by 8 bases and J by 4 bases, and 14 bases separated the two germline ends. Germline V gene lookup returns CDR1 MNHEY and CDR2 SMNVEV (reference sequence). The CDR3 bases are TGTGCCAGCTACAGGGGGAGGGGAGAGACCCAGTACTTC. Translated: CASYRGRGETQYF.